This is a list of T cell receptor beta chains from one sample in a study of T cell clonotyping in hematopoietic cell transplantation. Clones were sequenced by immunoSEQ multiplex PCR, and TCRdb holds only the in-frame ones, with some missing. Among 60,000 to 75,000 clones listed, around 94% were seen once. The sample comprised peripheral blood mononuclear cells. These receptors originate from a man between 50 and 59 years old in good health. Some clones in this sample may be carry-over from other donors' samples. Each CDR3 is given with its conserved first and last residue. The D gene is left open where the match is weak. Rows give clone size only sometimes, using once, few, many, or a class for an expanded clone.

cdr3_nt: TGTGCCAGCAGCTTGGGGACAATAGACACCGGGGAGCTGTTTTTT; cdr3_aa: CASSLGTIDTGELFF; d_call: .; j_call: TRBJ2-2; clone_size: .; v_call: TRBV7-3
cdr3_nt: TGTGCCAGCAGCTTCTCAGGGTTCCCGAATGAAAAACTGTTTTTT; cdr3_aa: CASSFSGFPNEKLFF; d_call: .; j_call: TRBJ1-4; clone_size: .; v_call: TRBV7-8
cdr3_nt: TGTGCCAGCAAACAGCCTCTCGATAATCAGCCCCAGCATTTT; cdr3_aa: CASKQPLDNQPQHF; d_call: .; j_call: TRBJ1-5; clone_size: .; v_call: TRBV28
cdr3_nt: TGTGCCAGCAGCTTGACAGCGGGGGGGATCACAGATACGCAGTATTTT; cdr3_aa: CASSLTAGGITDTQYF; d_call: TRBD2; j_call: TRBJ2-3; clone_size: .; v_call: TRBV5-6
cdr3_nt: TGTGCCAGCAGGGGGATCCCGGGGGCATACGAGCAGTACTTC; cdr3_aa: CASRGIPGAYEQYF; d_call: .; j_call: TRBJ2-7; clone_size: .; v_call: TRBV28
cdr3_nt: TGCAGCGTTGACAGGGGTAGGCAAGAGACCCAGTACTTC; cdr3_aa: CSVDRGRQETQYF; d_call: .; j_call: TRBJ2-5; clone_size: .; v_call: TRBV29-1
cdr3_nt: TGCGCCAGCAGCTTGGGTACAGGGTCTTTTTCGGCGGGGGCTTTCTTT; cdr3_aa: CASSLGTGSFSAGAFF; d_call: .; j_call: TRBJ1-1; clone_size: .; v_call: TRBV5-1
cdr3_nt: TGCAGCGTCGCCGGGACAGGGAAGGATCAGCCCCAGCATTTT; cdr3_aa: CSVAGTGKDQPQHF; d_call: TRBD1; j_call: TRBJ1-5; clone_size: .; v_call: TRBV29-1
cdr3_nt: TGTGCCTGGATTAACGGGGCAGATACGCAGTATTTT; cdr3_aa: CAWINGADTQYF; d_call: .; j_call: TRBJ2-3; clone_size: .; v_call: TRBV30
cdr3_nt: TGTGCCACCGAGACCGGCGGAACCGGGGAGCTGTTTTTT; cdr3_aa: CATETGGTGELFF; d_call: .; j_call: TRBJ2-2; clone_size: .; v_call: TRBV2
cdr3_nt: TGCGCCAGCCGGGCCGACAATGAGCAGTTCTTC; cdr3_aa: CASRADNEQFF; d_call: .; j_call: TRBJ2-1; clone_size: .; v_call: TRBV5-1
cdr3_nt: TGTGCCAGTAGTATTGTTGGGGCTTCGGTGCCTGAAGCTTTCTTT; cdr3_aa: CASSIVGASVPEAFF; d_call: .; j_call: TRBJ1-1; clone_size: once; v_call: TRBV19
cdr3_nt: TGTGCCAGTACCTTAGGGACGGGTCCGGGGGAAGATACGCAGTATTTT; cdr3_aa: CASTLGTGPGEDTQYF; d_call: .; j_call: TRBJ2-3; clone_size: .; v_call: TRBV19
cdr3_nt: TGTGCCAGCAGTTTCTCCGGGGGGGGCTCAGGCTACACCTTC; cdr3_aa: CASSFSGGGSGYTF; d_call: .; j_call: TRBJ1-2; clone_size: .; v_call: TRBV27
cdr3_nt: TGTGCCAGCAGGGGCGTAATCATGAACACTGAAGCTTTCTTT; cdr3_aa: CASRGVIMNTEAFF; d_call: .; j_call: TRBJ1-1; clone_size: .; v_call: TRBV27
cdr3_nt: TGTGCCAGCAGCCCGACTTCCTACGAGCAGTACTTC; cdr3_aa: CASSPTSYEQYF; d_call: .; j_call: TRBJ2-7; clone_size: .; v_call: TRBV14
cdr3_nt: TGTGCCAGCAGGACAGGGAAGTATGAAAAACTGTTTTTT; cdr3_aa: CASRTGKYEKLFF; d_call: TRBD1; j_call: TRBJ1-4; clone_size: once; v_call: TRBV2
cdr3_nt: TGTGCCAGCAGTGAATATAAGGGCGGGCATAGGAACACTGAAGCTTTCTTT; cdr3_aa: CASSEYKGGHRNTEAFF; d_call: .; j_call: TRBJ1-1; clone_size: .; v_call: TRBV25-1